Below, 13 T cell receptor beta chains from the same sample are listed, as sequenced in a study of shared clonotypes between healthy human individuals. Clones were sequenced by immunoSEQ multiplex PCR, and TCRdb holds only the in-frame ones, with some missing. This repertoire shows a few million clones, about nine tenths found once; its top ten account for about 0.41%. The sample comprised naive CD4+ T cells from PBMCs. Subset defined: CD45RA+ positively selected. Source of these receptors: a man between 18 and 35 years old in good health. Some clones in this sample may be carry-over from other donors' samples.

With regard to this clone: The sample contains more than one DNA sequence encoding this CDR3. This rearrangement joins TRBV18 to TRBJ2-7; D ambiguous. This CDR3 comprises 12 residues. V dropped 5 bases and J dropped 0 bases, with 5 bases sitting between them. Germline CDR1 KGHSH, CDR2 LQKENI. For the CDR3, the DNA is TGTGCCAGCTCAGGCGGCTCCTACGAGCAGTACTTC. Translated, it gives CASSGGSYEQYF.

A remark on this clone: This same CDR3 is encoded by further DNA sequences in the sample. V gene TRBV9 combines with J gene TRBJ2-3; the D gene is possibly TRBD2 (6 bases). The CDR3 runs 16 residues. With 0 bases removed from V and 1 base from J, the gap between germline ends came to 12 bases. Germline CDR1 is SGDLS and CDR2 is YYNGEE. CDR3 residues: CASSVEGGGGTDTQYF. Written as DNA, the CDR3 is TGTGCCAGCAGCGTAGAGGGCGGCGGGGGCACAGATACGCAGTATTTT.

This clone was detected a few times. CDR3 sequence (DNA): TGTGCCACCAGGGACAGAGGCTACGAGCAGTACTTC. The encoded protein is CATRDRGYEQYF. The V and J genes are TRBV7-6 and TRBJ2-7, with 7 bases identical to TRBD1. CDR3 size: 12 residues. V trimming: 10 bases; J trimming: 3 bases; junction bases outside the gene matches: 6. The germline V gene encodes CDR1 SGHVS and CDR2 FNYEAQ.

The rearrangement uses TRBV29-1 and TRBJ1-1; the D is unclear. CDR1 and CDR2 (germline): SQVTM, ANQGSEA. The length of the CDR3 is 11 residues. V shed 6 bases and J shed 7 bases, with 12 bases lying between them. The CDR3 region has the DNA TGCAGCGTCTACCGGACCGATGAAGCTTTCTTT. Encoded protein: CSVYRTDEAFF.

This clone was counted between two and nine times. The chain links TRBV5-4 to TRBJ2-1, with TRBD2 matching over 8 bases. The CDR3 length is 14 residues. From germline, CDR1 is SGHNT and CDR2 YYREEE (reference sequence). Trimming took 7 bases from V and 7 from J; bases not matched to a gene: 10. The CDR3 bases are TGTGCCAGCCCGCTGGAGCGGGAGATTAATGAGCAGTTCTTC. This codes for CASPLEREINEQFF.

This clone was observed a single time. As DNA, the CDR3 is TGCGCCAGCAGCTTGGGGGAATGGAACATTCAGTACTTC. Amino acids: CASSLGEWNIQYF. The V call is TRBV5-1, the J call TRBJ2-4; D unclear. V shed 0 bases and J shed 7 bases, with 8 bases lying between them. The V gene's germline CDR1 is SGHRS and CDR2 YFSETQ. There are 13 residues in the CDR3.

The gene calls are TRBV14 and TRBJ1-1; unclear D gene. This CDR3 has 14 residues. V was shortened by 2 bases and J by 7 bases, with 14 bases between the two germline ends. Germline V gene sequence: CDR1 SGHDN, CDR2 FVKESK. CDR3: CASSQHLLYGEAFF. CDR3 DNA: TGTGCCAGCAGCCAACATCTTCTGTATGGTGAAGCTTTCTTT.

V usage is TRBV19 and J usage is TRBJ2-6; 7 bases map to TRBD2. The V and J ends lost 7 bases and 2 bases, in that order; junction bases with no gene match: 11. Looked up from germline, CDR1 is LNHDA and CDR2 is SQIVND (reference sequence). The length of the CDR3 is 17 residues. CDR3 loop: CASKFQAGAPGANVLTF. CDR3 coding DNA: TGTGCCAGTAAGTTTCAGGCGGGAGCTCCTGGGGCCAACGTCCTGACTTTC.

The chain has TRBV2 and TRBJ2-7, with D possibly matching TRBD1 (6 bases). The germline V gene encodes CDR1 SNHLY and CDR2 FYNNEI. The ends were cut back, 6 bases at V and 4 bases at J, with 10 bases in the middle. The CDR3 is made up of 12 amino acids. The CDR3 DNA reads as TGTGCCAGCAGCCTCGGACAGTACGAGCAGTACTTC. Protein product: CASSLGQYEQYF.

The chain has TRBV19 and TRBJ1-5; TRBD1 matches at 11 bases. Germline CDR1 reads LNHDA; CDR2 reads SQIVND (reference sequence). The CDR3 has 16 residues. V dropped 3 bases and J dropped 2; count of bases not matched to a gene: 3. The CDR3 reads CASSIRTGGGNQPQHF. Here the CDR3 DNA reads TGTGCCAGTAGTATCCGGACAGGGGGCGGCAATCAGCCCCAGCATTTT.

The V gene is TRBV4-2, the J gene TRBJ2-1; TRBD2 is a possible D gene (6 bases). CDR3 length: 14 amino acids. Germline assignment: CDR1 LGHNA and CDR2 YNFKEQ. Trimming removed 3 bases from V and 9 bases from J, with 15 bases in between. The CDR3 protein is CASSHPGGRGEQFF. For the CDR3, the DNA is TGTGCCAGCAGCCACCCCGGCGGGCGGGGTGAGCAGTTCTTC.

The rearrangement joins TRBV7-2 to TRBJ2-3; 9 nucleotides match TRBD2. CDR1 is SGHTA, CDR2 FQGNSA, per germline. CDR3 length: 17 residues. Trimming at V came to 2 bases and at J to 0 bases, leaving 6 bases not matched to a gene. CDR3 sequence: CASSLRLAGSSTDTQYF. In nucleotides, the CDR3 is TGTGCCAGCAGCTTACGGCTAGCGGGATCTAGCACAGATACGCAGTATTTT.

V usage is TRBV5-4 and J usage is TRBJ2-3; TRBD2 matches 7 bases. The CDR3 sequence is 14 residues long. In germline, CDR1 is SGHNT, CDR2 YYREEE (reference sequence). The J segment lost 3 bases and the V segment lost 0 bases, leaving 1 base of the junction unmatched. CDR3 bases: TGTGCCAGCAGCTTGGTACTAGCGACAGATACGCAGTATTTT. It encodes CASSLVLATDTQYF.